These 5 T cell receptor beta chains originate from one sample sequenced in a study of shared clonotypes between healthy human individuals. CD45RO-negative, CCR7-positively selected cells formed the naive CD8 fraction, excluding terminally differentiated effector memory CD45RA+ cells. This table comes from immunoSEQ multiplex PCR, and its TCRdb copy is limited to in-frame clones, with some not included. The data contain 1.5 million to 2.5 million clones, about 95% of them singletons. The sequenced sample was naive CD8+ T cells sorted from blood. The receptors come from a man aged 18 to 35 in good health.

As for this clone: Additional DNA sequences in this sample encode the identical CDR3. This chain connects TRBV27 to TRBJ1-1; D not certain. Germline V gene lookup returns CDR1 MNHEY and CDR2 SMNVEV (reference sequence). The V gene lost 2 bases and the J gene lost 0 bases, with 7 bases spanning the gap. CDR3 size: 14 residues. CDR3 coding DNA: TGTGCCAGCAGTTTACTGGGCCTGAACACTGAAGCTTTCTTT. Residues: CASSLLGLNTEAFF.

The chain couples TRBV19 to TRBJ2-5; D remains unclear. Trimming removed 5 bases at V and 0 bases at J, with 4 bases between. The germline CDR1 and CDR2 sequences are LNHDA and SQIVND (reference sequence). There are 12 residues in the CDR3. The chain's CDR3 is CASSPNQETQYF. The CDR3 bases are TGTGCCAGTAGTCCCAACCAAGAGACCCAGTACTTC.

This clone has just one count. This chain joins TRBV5-1 and TRBJ1-4; 8 positions agree with TRBD1. The germline V gene has CDR1 SGHRS and CDR2 YFSETQ. The CDR3 is 13 amino acids. Germline trimming cut 0 bases from V and 12 bases from J; bases unmatched to any gene: 4. The CDR3 sequence: CASSLVGQVQLFF. CDR3 coding DNA: TGCGCCAGCAGCTTGGTGGGACAGGTCCAACTGTTTTTT.

This clone was found once. The rearrangement uses TRBV6-6 and TRBJ1-1; D not certain. The CDR3 loop spans 13 amino acids. Germline V gene sequence: CDR1 MNHNY, CDR2 SVGAGI (reference sequence). Trimming took 5 bases from V and 6 from J, leaving 13 bases between them. CDR3 sequence: CASSVGAIAEAFF. For the CDR3, the DNA is TGTGCCAGCAGTGTAGGAGCGATCGCTGAAGCTTTCTTT.

J is TRBJ2-7 and V is TRBV20-1; no definite D call. The CDR3 covers 11 residues. Germline-derived CDR1 and CDR2 are DFQATT and SNEGSKA (reference sequence). Trimming took off 2 bases at V and 4 bases at J, with 6 bases between the two ends. DNA for the CDR3: TGCAGTGCTAGAACCTTGTACGAGCAGTACTTC. It translates to CSARTLYEQYF.